Listed below are T cell receptor beta chains from one sample, sequenced in a study of T-cell memory formation after mild COVID-19. TCRdb re-called the 5' RACE reads through MiXCR, storing one row per CDR3 protein. Among 300,000 to 350,000 distinct CDR3 sequences listed, around 13% were seen once. What was sequenced was PBMCs or a T cell subset sorted from them (not recorded which). The receptors were sampled from a man aged 18-30 years who had mild COVID-19 (a few samples of this study predate the infection). Cell type and time point are not known. CDR3s include the opening cysteine and the closing phenylalanine or tryptophan. Part of the rows lack a size; the others show once, few, many or a class for expanded clones.

TRBV7-3 few CASSSDVHNEQFF
TRBV5-1 few CASSFNRLAGETQYF
TRBV4-1 many CASSQVGRTEGGDTQYF
TRBV7-2 - CASSLKAGTDTQYF
TRBV20-1 - CSAMARGRADTQYF
TRBV6-2/TRBV6-3 - CASPDAAPHQPQHF
TRBV15 few CATSKWTSGGVDLYEQYF
TRBV12-3/TRBV12-4 - CASSAPGGFSPLHF
TRBV4-3 - CASSPNMVTGISGYTF
TRBV6-2/TRBV6-3 - CASSPQPGLAGDYNEQFF
TRBV5-1 - CASSLSGSQPQHF
TRBV7-6 - CASSMKVAGAASGANVLTF
TRBV12-3/TRBV12-4 many CASSTSDRSQETQYF
TRBV12-3/TRBV12-4 - CASSFWNRGYGYTF
TRBV5-1 - CASILGATSTDTQYF
TRBV3-1 - CASSQDRANEKLFF
TRBV11-2 - CASSFRQEPPVNEQFF
TRBV25-1 few CASSEPGGGFYEQYF
TRBV4-1 few CASSPLGLAELYVTDTQYF
TRBV2 many CASSQRVAGGKDNEQFF
TRBV4-1 - CASSQGVRGLDNEQFF
TRBV6-1 many CASSGSDGGAETQYF
TRBV12-5 few CASGFGGSSGANVLTF
TRBV29-1 few CSVEVGSYNEQFF
TRBV29-1 - CSALLGLMNTEAFF
TRBV7-8 few CASSLDRSSGGGISSYNEQFF
TRBV25-1 - CASGQGNQAEETQYF
TRBV4-1 - CASSHPLVPGANVLTF
TRBV10-3 - CAISERRTLGGSPLHF
TRBV9 - CASSELRTSKSDTQYF
TRBV10-2 - CASSESSVRGRTEAFF
TRBV9 many CASSPRPPDRPDTQYF
TRBV7-2 - CASSPRTNTEAFF
TRBV5-8 few CASSDTKVHTGELFF
TRBV12-3/TRBV12-4 - CASSFGGGQFNQPQHF
TRBV5-1 - CASSLVEGGDYNSPLHF
TRBV5-1 many CASSLGQAGYTF
TRBV7-9 many CASSFLLDSRTDTQYF
TRBV3-1 - CASSQGGGPLYEQYF
TRBV25-1 - CASSSRDSAGDTQYF
TRBV3-1 few CASSQVAGAPDTQYF
TRBV20-1 - CSARKSLAVNTGELFF
TRBV7-9 - CASSLGIRYNEQFF
TRBV5-1 few CASSWGAGMIQETQYF
TRBV6-5 - CASSNSFLDEQYF
TRBV5-1 few CASSRPAVDSPLHF
TRBV11-2 few CASSNSGLAGTKGDTQYF
TRBV7-3 many CASSLTRGNEQFF
TRBV7-2 few CASSTYLGTYEQYF